The 10 T cell receptor beta chains below all came from one sample that was sequenced in a study of blood T cell repertoires in COVID-19. Only in-frame clones appear in the TCRdb table, and some are missing; sequencing was by immunoSEQ multiplex PCR. The table has 250,000 to 300,000 clones, approximately 78% seen once; the top ten hold about 5%. Source material: PBMCs or T cells enriched from blood (not recorded which). These receptor sequences come from a man aged 35 to 55 who had been exposed to COVID-19.

V and J are TRBV19 and TRBJ2-3, with 9 bases identical to TRBD1. V lost 7 bases and J lost 2; bases outside the gene matches: 7. The CDR3 covers 15 residues. Germline values: CDR1 LNHDA, CDR2 SQIVND (reference sequence). CDR3 residues: CASKDRDRATDTQYF. The DNA of the CDR3 is TGTGCCAGTAAGGACCGGGACAGGGCCACAGATACGCAGTATTTT.

V gene TRBV5-5 combines with J gene TRBJ1-5, with 8 bases aligning to TRBD1. The germline CDR1 and CDR2 sequences are SGHKS and YYEKEE (reference sequence). The CDR3 consists of 18 residues. J gave up 0 bases and V 1 base, and 9 bases lay outside the gene matches. CDR3 nucleotides: TGTGCCAGCAGCTTGACGGGACAGGTACACCATAGCAATCAGCCCCAGCATTTT. This gives the protein CASSLTGQVHHSNQPQHF.

The chain is built from TRBV24-1 and TRBJ1-5; no clear D. The CDR3 contains 13 residues. CDR1 and CDR2 (germline): KGHDR, SFDVKD. The ends were cut back, 11 bases at V and 5 bases at J, with 15 bases in the middle. The CDR3 DNA follows: TGTGCCAAGAACGGTGCCCTCGATCAGCCCCAGCATTTT. It yields the protein CAKNGALDQPQHF.

This chain links TRBV2 with TRBJ2-1; 10 bases fit TRBD2. The J segment lost 8 bases and the V segment lost 8 bases, leaving 6 bases of the junction unmatched. The CDR3 is 13 amino acids. The V gene's germline CDR1 is SNHLY and CDR2 FYNNEI. The CDR3 protein is CASQREGMHEQFF. Written as DNA, the CDR3 is TGTGCCAGCCAGCGGGAGGGCATGCATGAGCAGTTCTTC.

The chain carries TRBV5-1 and TRBJ1-6, with 9 bases matching TRBD1. Trimming cost V 3 bases and J 7 bases; bases outside gene matches: 2. This CDR3 comprises 14 residues. Germline values: CDR1 SGHRS, CDR2 YFSETQ. CDR3 region: CASSWGTGNSPLHF. In nucleotides, the CDR3 is TGCGCCAGCAGCTGGGGGACAGGGAATTCACCCCTCCACTTT.

This clone has only a few counts. The gene calls are TRBV19 and TRBJ1-1; a weak D match, TRBD1 (5 bases). Trimming took off 3 bases at V and 0 bases at J, with 17 bases between the two ends. CDR3 length: 17 residues. Germline assignment: CDR1 LNHDA and CDR2 SQIVND (reference sequence). The CDR3: CASSMGGTVVMNTEAFF. CDR3 nucleotides: TGTGCCAGTAGTATGGGAGGGACCGTGGTCATGAACACTGAAGCTTTCTTT.

V is TRBV7-9 and J is TRBJ2-3; 9 bases line up with TRBD2. The CDR3 loop spans 15 amino acids. The germline CDR1 and CDR2 sequences are SEHNR and FQNEAQ (reference sequence). J was trimmed by 0 bases and V by 6 bases; bases with no gene match: 4. CDR3 bases: TGTGCCAGCAGATCTAGCGGGAAAAGCACAGATACGCAGTATTTT. Translation gives CASRSSGKSTDTQYF. The full variable domain, with the rest looked up from reference TRBV7-9 and TRBJ2-3, is DTGVSQNPRHKITKRGQNVTFRCDPISEHNRLYWYRQTLGQGPEFLTYFQNEAQLEKSRLLSDRFSAERPKGSFSTLEIQRTEQGDSAMYLCASRSSGKSTDTQYFGPGTRLTVL.

The V and J genes are TRBV6-4 and TRBJ1-1; 8 nucleotides agree with TRBD1. The ends lost 3 bases at V and 7 bases at J; junction bases unmatched: 4. The CDR3 extends over 13 amino acids. Germline CDR1 MRHNA, CDR2 SNTAGT. The chain's CDR3 is CASSETGAGEAFF. In nucleotides, the CDR3 is TGTGCCAGCAGTGAGACAGGGGCAGGTGAAGCTTTCTTT.

The chain carries TRBV11-2 and TRBJ2-1; D might be TRBD2 (5 bases). V shed 3 bases and J shed 3 bases, with 18 bases lying between them. CDR1 SGHAT and CDR2 FQNNGV come from the germline V gene. The CDR3 has 17 residues. The CDR3 protein is CASSFPVGDLYYNEQFF. In DNA form, the CDR3 reads TGTGCCAGCAGCTTCCCCGTGGGAGACCTCTACTACAATGAGCAGTTCTTC.

J is TRBJ2-3 and V is TRBV5-4; 13 nucleotides align to TRBD2. This CDR3 has 16 residues. Germline V CDR1 and CDR2: SGHNT, YYREEE (reference sequence). With V trimmed by 0 bases and J by 5 bases, 3 bases remained unmatched. CDR3 in DNA: TGTGCCAGCAGCTTGGGACTAGCGGGAGGTATAGATACGCAGTATTTT. This codes for CASSLGLAGGIDTQYF. The variable domain in full, completed from reference TRBV5-4 and TRBJ2-3, reads ETGVTQSPTHLIKTRGQQVTLRCSSQSGHNTVSWYQQALGQGPQFIFQYYREEENGRGNFPPRFSGLQFPNYSSELNVNALELDDSALYLCASSLGLAGGIDTQYFGPGTRLTVL.